Below are 3 T cell receptor beta chains sequenced from a single sample in a study of blood T cell repertoires in COVID-19. Generated by immunoSEQ multiplex PCR, the TCRdb table keeps only in-frame clones and is missing some. The sample holds about 260,000 clones, around nine tenths seen once. Sample: peripheral blood. All receptors come from a woman aged 70 to 79 with COVID-19, enrolled during active disease.

The chain is built from TRBV28 and TRBJ1-1; D ambiguous. This CDR3 has 14 residues. Trimming shortened V by 6 bases and J by 1 base, and 12 bases separated the two germline ends. From germline, CDR1 is MDHEN and CDR2 SYDVKM. CDR3 protein: CASSAGVPNTEAFF. The CDR3 DNA reads TGTGCCAGCAGCGCCGGAGTCCCGAACACTGAAGCTTTCTTT. Together with reference TRBV28 and TRBJ1-1, the CDR3 gives the full variable domain: DVKVTQSSRYLVKRTGEKVFLECVQDMDHENMFWYRQDPGLGLRLIYFSYDVKMKEKGDIPEGYSVSREKKERFSLILESASTNQTSMYLCASSAGVPNTEAFFGQGTRLTVV.

The chain links TRBV29-1 to TRBJ1-1; maybe TRBD1 (5 bases). Germline loops: CDR1 SQVTM, CDR2 ANQGSEA. V lost 3 bases, J lost 4 bases, and 15 bases lay in between. This CDR3 region has 14 residues. CDR3 sequence (DNA): TGCAGCGTTGATAGGGGACTCCGGAGCACTGAAGCTTTCTTT. Protein sequence: CSVDRGLRSTEAFF.

This clone was seen only a few times. The chain joins TRBV24-1 to TRBJ2-5, with 7 bases lining up with TRBD2. V lost 12 bases to trimming and J lost 5 bases; unmatched junction nucleotides: 26. The CDR3 sequence is 18 residues long. CDR1 is KGHDR, CDR2 SFDVKD, per germline. CDR3 region: CADSVGLAGESLEETQYF. The CDR3 nucleotides are TGTGCCGACTCGGTTGGGCTGGCGGGAGAAAGTTTGGAGGAGACCCAGTACTTC.